The sequence of this TCR beta chain was determined in a study of control samples from healthy donors and cancer patients. The method was immunoSEQ multiplex PCR; TCRdb's version includes in-frame clones alone and lacks a portion of them. The sample has 100,000 to 150,000 clones; over 75% are singletons. This CDR3 is built from 18 residues. V was pared by 1 base and J by 0 bases, with 13 bases between. CDR1 is SGHAT, CDR2 FQNNGV, per germline. The TCR originated in a man younger than 35 in good health. Input material: blood. The V gene is TRBV11-2, the J gene TRBJ2-6, with D possibly being TRBD2 (6 bases). The CDR3: CASSLVPGLHSGANVLTF. For the CDR3, the DNA is TGTGCCAGCAGCTTAGTTCCGGGACTGCACTCTGGGGCCAACGTCCTGACTTTC.